In this sample, the clone carrying this TCR beta chain turned up many times. This record comes from a study of blood T cell repertoires in COVID-19. The V end lost 7 bases, the J end lost 4 bases, and 21 bases lay between the germline ends. CDR3 length: 15 amino acids. Per the germline V gene, CDR1 is GTSNPN and CDR2 is SVGIG (reference sequence). Authors' methods: Reference gene primer amplification yielded estimated nucleated cell counts. The assay was immunoSEQ multiplex PCR, and TCRdb's table has in-frame clones only and misses some. V and J calls and clone size follow that table, whereas D and trimming were derived from the DNA. The sample carries approximately 220,000 clones, 65% to 90% recorded once.

Sequencing was carried out using peripheral blood. This chain links TRBV30 with TRBJ2-3; D remains ambiguous. The TCR comes from a woman in her sixties or seventies with acute or convalescent COVID-19. The CDR3 region is CASQRLSGGPDTQYF. The DNA of the CDR3 is TGTGCCTCCCAGCGACTTAGTGGTGGCCCAGATACGCAGTATTTT. The full variable domain, completed using reference TRBV30 and TRBJ2-3, is SQTIHQWPATLVQPVGSPLSLECTVEGTSNPNLYWYRQAAGRGLQLLFYSVGIGQISSEVPQNLSASRPQDRQFILSSKKLLLSDSGFYLCASQRLSGGPDTQYFGPGTRLTVL.